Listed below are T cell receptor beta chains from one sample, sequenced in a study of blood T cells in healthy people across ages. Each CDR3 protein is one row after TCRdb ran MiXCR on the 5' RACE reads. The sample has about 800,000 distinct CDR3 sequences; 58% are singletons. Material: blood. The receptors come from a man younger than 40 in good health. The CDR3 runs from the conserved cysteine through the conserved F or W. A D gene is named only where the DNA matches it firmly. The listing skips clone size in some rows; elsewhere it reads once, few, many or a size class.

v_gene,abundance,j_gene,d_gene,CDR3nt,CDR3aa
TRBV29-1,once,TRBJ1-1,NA,TGCAGCGTAAAAGGCAGGACGAACACTGAAGCTTTCTTT,CSVKGRTNTEAFF
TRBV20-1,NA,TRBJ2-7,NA,TGCAGTGCTAGTTTGGGGGGCTCCTACGAGCAGTACTTC,CSASLGGSYEQYF
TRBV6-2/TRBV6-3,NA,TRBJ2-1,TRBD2,TGTGCCACCCGACGAAGCGGGGGGACCTACGAGCAGTTCTTC,CATRRSGGTYEQFF
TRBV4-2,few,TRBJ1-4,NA,TGTGCCAGCAGCCTCCCCGGACGGGAAAAACTGTTTTTT,CASSLPGREKLFF
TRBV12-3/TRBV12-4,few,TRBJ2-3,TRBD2,TGTGCCAGCAGTCCGGGGGGACGGTGGAGTGATACGCAGTATTTT,CASSPGGRWSDTQYF
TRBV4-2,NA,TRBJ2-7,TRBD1,TGTGCCAGCAGCCCCCGGGACAGTCAGTACGAGCAGTACTTC,CASSPRDSQYEQYF
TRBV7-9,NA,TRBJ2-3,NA,TGTGCCAGCAGCTTGGGGAGTTACACAGATACGCAGTATTTT,CASSLGSYTDTQYF
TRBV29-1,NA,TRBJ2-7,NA,TGCAGCGTTTCTTTGGAGAATACGCCGGAATACGAGCAGTACTTC,CSVSLENTPEYEQYF
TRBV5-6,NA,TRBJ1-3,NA,TGTGCCAGCAGCTTGGGGCAGATCTCTGGAAACACCATATATTTT,CASSLGQISGNTIYF
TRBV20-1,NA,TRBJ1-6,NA,TGCAGTGCTAGCGGACAGAGAAATTCACCCCTCCACTTT,CSASGQRNSPLHF
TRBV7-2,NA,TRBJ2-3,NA,TGTGCCAGCAGCTTAGTAGCTCGCCTACGAGCAGATACGCAGTATTTT,CASSLVARLRADTQYF
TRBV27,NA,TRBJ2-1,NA,TGTGCCAGCAGTTTGCCTTCTGACAATGAGCAGTTCTTC,CASSLPSDNEQFF
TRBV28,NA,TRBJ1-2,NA,TGTGCCAGCAGTTACCGGACGGACTTCTATGGCTACACCTTC,CASSYRTDFYGYTF
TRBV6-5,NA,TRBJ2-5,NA,TGTGCCAGCAGTTACGGGGACGTGGAGACCCAGTACTTC,CASSYGDVETQYF
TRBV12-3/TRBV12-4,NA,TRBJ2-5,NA,TGTGCCAGCAGCCCACTGGAAGTACAGGGTGCAGAGACCCAGTACTTC,CASSPLEVQGAETQYF
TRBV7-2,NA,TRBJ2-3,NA,TGTGCCAGCAGCCCAGGGGCCGGGAATACGCAGTATTTT,CASSPGAGNTQYF
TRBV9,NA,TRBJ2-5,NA,TGTGCCAGCAGCGTAGGAAATGGCGGGGGCCTCCAGTCGACCCAGTACTTC,CASSVGNGGGLQSTQYF
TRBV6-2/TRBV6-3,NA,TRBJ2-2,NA,TGTGCCATCCAACCAGGGTCCGGGGAGCTGTTTTTT,CAIQPGSGELFF
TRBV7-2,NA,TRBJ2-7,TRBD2,TGTGCCAGCAGCTTAGCGTTGGGACTAGCATCGAACGAGCAGTACTTC,CASSLALGLASNEQYF
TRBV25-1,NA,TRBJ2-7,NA,TGTGCCAGCAGTGGGGGTGCTGGACAACTGGGTCGGTACGAGCAGTACTTC,CASSGGAGQLGRYEQYF
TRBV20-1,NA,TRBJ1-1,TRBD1,TGCAGTGCCAGCGGACAGGGCGGGGAAGCTTTCTTT,CSASGQGGEAFF
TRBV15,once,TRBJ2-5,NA,TGTGCCACCAGCAGAGGTCGGCTTAGCAGGCAAGAGACCCAGTACTTC,CATSRGRLSRQETQYF
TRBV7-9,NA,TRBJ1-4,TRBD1,TGTGCCAGCAGCTTAACGGGGACAGCAGGAAAACTGTTTTTT,CASSLTGTAGKLFF
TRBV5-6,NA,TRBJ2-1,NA,TGTGCCAGCGAAACAGGGAACCACAATGAGCAGTTCTTC,CASETGNHNEQFF
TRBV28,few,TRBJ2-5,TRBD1,TGTGCCAGCAGCCCCAAGGTTGGACAGGGAGAAGAGACCCAGTACTTC,CASSPKVGQGEETQYF
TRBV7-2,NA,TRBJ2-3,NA,TGTGCCAGCAGCCCACGGCCCGGACAGCCCACAGATACGCAGTATTTT,CASSPRPGQPTDTQYF
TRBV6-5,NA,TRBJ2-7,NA,TGTGCCAGCAGTCCCCAGACGGGCGGGTACGAGCAGTACTTC,CASSPQTGGYEQYF
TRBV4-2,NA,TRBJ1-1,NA,TGTGCCAGCAGCCTCACGACAGGAGGAAACACTGAAGCTTTCTTT,CASSLTTGGNTEAFF
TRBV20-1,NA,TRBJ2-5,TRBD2,TGCAGTGCTAGATCCCCAGGTGCGGGAGGGCCTCAAGAGACCCAGTACTTC,CSARSPGAGGPQETQYF
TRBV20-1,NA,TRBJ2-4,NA,TGCAGTCAGGGGAGGGTCGGGACAGTAGCCAAAAACATTCAGTACTTC,CSQGRVGTVAKNIQYF
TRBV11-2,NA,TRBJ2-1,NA,TGTGCCAGCAGCTTAGCGGTAGGGCAGAGAAACAATGAGCAGTTCTTC,CASSLAVGQRNNEQFF
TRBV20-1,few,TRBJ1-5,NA,TGCAGTGTCGCGCCGGCATATAGCAATCAGCCCCAGCATTTT,CSVAPAYSNQPQHF
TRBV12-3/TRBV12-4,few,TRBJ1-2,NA,TGTGCCAGCAGTTTATCAGAAGTCCATGGCTACACCTTC,CASSLSEVHGYTF
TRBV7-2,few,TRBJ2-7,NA,TGTGCCAGCAGCTTAGATTTTGGACTCACCTACGAGCAGTACTTC,CASSLDFGLTYEQYF
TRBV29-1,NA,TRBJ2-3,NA,TGCAGCGTTTCTGCAGGGGGAGGTAATACGCAGTATTTT,CSVSAGGGNTQYF
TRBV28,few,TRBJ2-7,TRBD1,TGTGCCAGCCGGGCTCAGGGACAGACCCTCTACGAGCAGTACTTC,CASRAQGQTLYEQYF
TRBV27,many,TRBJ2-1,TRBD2,TGTGCCAGCAGTGCCACTAGCGAGGATGAGCAGTTCTTC,CASSATSEDEQFF
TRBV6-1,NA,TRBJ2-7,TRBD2,TGTGCCAGCAGTGCAACTAGCGGAAGCTCCTACAATGAGCAGTACTTC,CASSATSGSSYNEQYF
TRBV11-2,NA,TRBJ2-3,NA,TGTGCCAGCAGCTTAGACGGGCTAGATACAGATACGCAGTATTTT,CASSLDGLDTDTQYF
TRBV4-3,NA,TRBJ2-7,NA,TGCGCCAGCAGCCAAGAGGTCCATGGGACCAGCTCCTACGAGCAGTACTTC,CASSQEVHGTSSYEQYF
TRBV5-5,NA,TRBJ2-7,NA,TGTGCCAGCAGCGGGGAAACAACAGGGTTAAGGTACGAGCAGTACTTC,CASSGETTGLRYEQYF
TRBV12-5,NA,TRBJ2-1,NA,TGTGCTAGTGGTTTGAGTGGAGGACACAATGAGCAGTTCTTC,CASGLSGGHNEQFF
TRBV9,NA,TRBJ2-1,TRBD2,TGTGCCAGCAGCGCCGCGGGGGAGTCCTACAATGAGCAGTTCTTC,CASSAAGESYNEQFF
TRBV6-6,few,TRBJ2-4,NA,TGTGCCAGCAGCATCGGACAGCTTGAAGCCAAAAACATTCAGTACTTC,CASSIGQLEAKNIQYF
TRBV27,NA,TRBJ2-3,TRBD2,TGTGCCAGATCTAGCGGGAGGGTACTTAGCACAGATACGCAGTATTTT,CARSSGRVLSTDTQYF
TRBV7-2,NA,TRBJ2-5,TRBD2,TGTGCCAGCAGCTTAGCAAGCGGGGGGACCCATGAGCAGTACTTC,CASSLASGGTHEQYF
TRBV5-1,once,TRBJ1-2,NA,TGCGCCAGCAGCTTCCGGACGGATGGCTACACCTTC,CASSFRTDGYTF
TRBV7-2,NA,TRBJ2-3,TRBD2,TGTGCCGGCAGCTTAGCGGGGGGCGCAGATACGCAGTATTTT,CAGSLAGGADTQYF
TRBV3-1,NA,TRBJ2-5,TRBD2,TGTGCCAGCAGCCACCAGCGGGGACCGCAAGAGACCCAGTACTTC,CASSHQRGPQETQYF
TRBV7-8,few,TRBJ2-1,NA,TGTGCCAGCAGCCAAAGGTGGGGTGGGAAGACCAATGAGCAGTTCTTC,CASSQRWGGKTNEQFF
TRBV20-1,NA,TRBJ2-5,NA,TGCAGTGCTAGAGATCCGGCAAGGGGTGGCCAAGAGACCCAGTACTTC,CSARDPARGGQETQYF
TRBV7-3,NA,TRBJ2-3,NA,TGTGCCAGCAGCTTAAACCCTAGCACAGATACGCAGTATTTT,CASSLNPSTDTQYF
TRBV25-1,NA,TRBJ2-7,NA,TGTGCCAGCAGTGAATTTGGCTACTACGAGCAGTACTTC,CASSEFGYYEQYF